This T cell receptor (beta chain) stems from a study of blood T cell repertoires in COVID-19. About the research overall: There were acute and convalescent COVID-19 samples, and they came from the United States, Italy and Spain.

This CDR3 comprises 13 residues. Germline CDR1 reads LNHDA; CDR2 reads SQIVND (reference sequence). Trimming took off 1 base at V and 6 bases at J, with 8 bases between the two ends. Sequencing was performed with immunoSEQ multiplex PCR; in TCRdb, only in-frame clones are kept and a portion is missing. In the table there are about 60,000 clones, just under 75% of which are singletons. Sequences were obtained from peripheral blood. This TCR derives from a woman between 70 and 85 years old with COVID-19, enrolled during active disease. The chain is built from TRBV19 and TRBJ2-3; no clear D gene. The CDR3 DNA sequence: TGTGCCAGTAGTATAGCCGGGTATGATACGCAGTATTTT. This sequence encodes CASSIAGYDTQYF.